The next 23 T cell receptor beta chains were all read from a single sample in a study of blood T cell repertoires in COVID-19. Data came from immunoSEQ multiplex PCR; TCRdb stores just in-frame clones and leaves some out. The data contain over 250,000 clones, 80% to 90% of them seen just once; the ten biggest clones take up 9.5% to 12%. The sequencing input was peripheral blood. The receptors stem from an older woman with acute or convalescent COVID-19.

This chain links TRBV6-5 with TRBJ1-1; TRBD1 aligns across 9 bases. The germline V gene has CDR1 MNHEY and CDR2 SVGAGI. V gave up 9 bases and J gave up 14 bases; unmatched junction bases: 7. The CDR3 has 10 amino acids. CDR3 DNA: TGTGCCAGGTGGGACAGGGAATTGTTCTTT. Translation: CARWDRELFF.

V gene TRBV7-9 combines with J gene TRBJ1-2; no reliable D call. Per germline, CDR1 SEHNR and CDR2 FQNEAQ (reference sequence). The V end lost 6 bases, the J end lost 0 bases, and 14 bases lay between the germline ends. The CDR3 is made up of 15 amino acids. CDR3 in amino acids: CASSSTAAPNYGYTF. The CDR3 DNA reads as TGTGCCAGCAGTTCTACGGCAGCGCCTAACTATGGCTACACCTTC.

This chain joins TRBV3-1 (or the pseudogene TRBV3-2) and TRBJ2-1; 11 nucleotides match TRBD2. The junction had 20 bases not matched to a gene; V was cut back by 1 base and J by 9 bases. Looked up from germline, CDR1 is LGHDT and CDR2 is YNNKEL (reference sequence). This CDR3 is 20 amino acids long. The CDR3 sequence: CASSQVFRGTSGLPDGEQFF. In nucleotides, the CDR3 is TGTGCCAGCAGCCAAGTATTTCGAGGGACTAGCGGACTACCAGACGGTGAGCAGTTCTTC.

The table lists this clone with many counts. The chain combines TRBV12-3 or TRBV12-4 with TRBJ1-2; 7 bases map to TRBD1. The CDR3 extends over 13 amino acids. V trimming: 6 bases; J trimming: 4 bases; junction bases outside the gene matches: 5. The CDR3 bases are TGTGCCAGCAGACCGACAGGGAGCTATGGCTACACCTTC. Its protein is CASRPTGSYGYTF.

The rearrangement links TRBV29-1 to TRBJ1-2, with TRBD1 matching 9 bases. The germline V gene encodes CDR1 SQVTM and CDR2 ANQGSEA. Germline trimming cut 7 bases from V and 4 bases from J; bases unmatched to any gene: 4. This CDR3 contains 12 residues. CDR3 DNA sequence: TGCAGCGCACAGGGGGCGGCCTATGGCTACACCTTC. Amino acids: CSAQGAAYGYTF. Together with reference TRBV29-1 and TRBJ1-2, the CDR3 gives the full variable domain: SAVISQKPSRDICQRGTSLTIQCQVDSQVTMMFWYRQQPGQSLTLIATANQGSEATYESGFVIDKFPISRPNLTFSTLTVSNMSPEDSSIYLCSAQGAAYGYTFGSGTRLTVV.

The rearrangement joins TRBV27 to TRBJ1-5; D may be TRBD1 (5 bases). CDR3 length: 13 residues. V was cut by 10 bases and J by 5 bases, with 15 bases left in between. Germline CDR1 MNHEY, CDR2 SMNVEV (reference sequence). The CDR3 bases are TGTGCCACTGGGAGGGGAGGAGATCAGCCCCAGCATTTT. Its protein product is CATGRGGDQPQHF.

J is TRBJ1-2 and V is TRBV2; D might be TRBD1 (6 bases). The length of the CDR3 is 15 residues. Trimming left V 0 bases short and J 3 bases short, with 11 bases between. The V gene's germline CDR1 is SNHLY and CDR2 FYNNEI. The CDR3 reads CASSEASNRDYGYTF. The CDR3 bases are TGTGCCAGCAGTGAAGCCTCTAACAGGGACTATGGCTACACCTTC.

The chain recombines TRBV10-2 with TRBJ1-2; D might be TRBD1 (5 bases). The V gene's germline CDR1 is WSHSY and CDR2 SAAADI. V was clipped by 0 bases and J by 6 bases, with 14 bases between them. The CDR3 runs to 15 residues. CDR3 DNA sequence: TGCGCCAGCAGTGAGTCGATGCGGGGGTACCATGGCTACACCTTC. Amino acid sequence: CASSESMRGYHGYTF.

This chain connects TRBV9 to TRBJ2-5; 7 nucleotides align to TRBD1. Germline CDR1 reads SGDLS; CDR2 reads YYNGEE. The CDR3 length is 15 residues. V shed 4 bases and J 3 bases; nucleotides not matched to a gene: 9. CDR3 amino acids: CASSRTRGMEETQYF. The CDR3 DNA reads as TGTGCCAGCAGCAGAACCAGGGGGATGGAAGAGACCCAGTACTTC.

This rearrangement joins TRBV5-4 to TRBJ2-2, with D hard to call. CDR1 and CDR2 from the germline V gene are SGHNT and YYREEE (reference sequence). V shed 2 bases and J shed 4 bases, with 6 bases lying between them. CDR3 size: 13 residues. CDR3 in DNA: TGTGCCAGCAGCTTAACAGCCACCGGGGAGCTGTTTTTT. The encoded protein is CASSLTATGELFF.

This sequence joins TRBV6-2 or TRBV6-3 and TRBJ1-5; tentative D call: TRBD1 (6 bases). Germline V gives CDR1 MNHEY, CDR2 SVGEGT. The CDR3 is 15 amino acids. The germline V and J ends were trimmed by 4 bases and 3 bases, with 13 bases remaining between them. CDR3 in DNA: TGTGCCAGCAGTTCCCCACAGGGAAACAATCAGCCCCAGCATTTT. Its translation: CASSSPQGNNQPQHF.

The genes are TRBV29-1 and TRBJ1-2; 7 positions match TRBD1. J was trimmed by 6 bases and V by 3 bases; bases with no gene match: 4. CDR1 SQVTM and CDR2 ANQGSEA come from the germline V gene. The CDR3 loop spans 12 amino acids. The CDR3 loop reads CSVDDRVHGYTF. The CDR3 bases are TGCAGCGTTGACGACAGGGTGCATGGCTACACCTTC.

The CDR3 reads CASSWGGRGNYGYTF. The CDR3 DNA is TGCGCCAGCAGCTGGGGAGGACGGGGGAACTATGGCTACACCTTC. This chain links TRBV5-1 with TRBJ1-2; a possible D gene is TRBD1 (5 bases). The V and J ends lost 3 bases and 2 bases respectively, with 14 bases between them. This CDR3 has 15 residues. Germline values: CDR1 SGHRS, CDR2 YFSETQ. Complete variable domain (other parts from reference TRBV5-1 and TRBJ1-2): KAGVTQTPRYLIKTRGQQVTLSCSPISGHRSVSWYQQTPGQGLQFLFEYFSETQRNKGNFPGRFSGRQFSNSRSEMNVSTLELGDSALYLCASSWGGRGNYGYTFGSGTRLTVV.

The table lists this clone with a few counts. The same CDR3 also results from other DNA sequences found in this sample. The chain recombines TRBV6-5 with TRBJ1-2; 7 nucleotides line up with TRBD1. The germline V gene encodes CDR1 MNHEY and CDR2 SVGAGI. Unmatched junction bases numbered 3, after V lost 6 bases and J lost 2 bases. The CDR3 is 13 amino acids. The CDR3 bases are TGTGCCAGCAGCCCGGGACAGAACTATGGCTACACCTTC. Protein: CASSPGQNYGYTF.

This clone was counted a few times. This rearrangement joins TRBV5-5 to TRBJ1-5, with a possible D match to TRBD1 (5 bases). The V and J ends lost 3 bases and 3 bases respectively, with 13 bases between them. Per germline, CDR1 SGHKS and CDR2 YYEKEE (reference sequence). The length of the CDR3 is 15 residues. The DNA of the CDR3 is TGTGCCAGCAGCTATTTACCAGGGTACAATCAGCCCCAGCATTTT. This sequence encodes CASSYLPGYNQPQHF.

The chain carries TRBV5-8 and TRBJ2-2, with D perhaps TRBD2 (6 bases). Germline V CDR1 and CDR2: SGHTS, YDEGEE. With 0 bases removed from V and 4 bases from J, the gap between germline ends came to 19 bases. This CDR3 is built from 18 residues. The CDR3 region has the DNA TGTGCCAGCAGCTTGGCCATAAGGGCTCGGGGGAGCACCGGGGAGCTGTTTTTT. Its protein is CASSLAIRARGSTGELFF.

The J gene is TRBJ1-1, the V gene TRBV5-6; TRBD1 matches 7 bases. The CDR3 spans 14 residues. With V trimmed by 5 bases and J by 3 bases, 7 bases remained unmatched. In germline, CDR1 is SGHDT, CDR2 YYEEEE. This CDR3 reads CASRPVRGHTEAFF. CDR3 DNA: TGTGCCAGCAGGCCCGTTAGGGGGCACACTGAAGCTTTCTTT. Based on the CDR3 plus reference TRBV5-6 and TRBJ1-1, the full variable domain is DAGVTQSPTHLIKTRGQQVTLRCSPKSGHDTVSWYQQALGQGPQFIFQYYEEEERQRGNFPDRFSGHQFPNYSSELNVNALLLGDSALYLCASRPVRGHTEAFFGQGTRLTVV.

V and J are TRBV18 and TRBJ2-5; 11 bases agree with TRBD2. The CDR3 has 16 amino acids. The V segment lost 3 bases and the J segment 4 bases; nucleotides outside the gene matches: 7. Germline V gives CDR1 KGHSH, CDR2 LQKENI. Written as DNA, the CDR3 is TGTGCCAGCTCACCCGAACTAGCGGGGGCGGGAGAGACCCAGTACTTC. Protein sequence: CASSPELAGAGETQYF.

This chain links TRBV6-2 or TRBV6-3 with TRBJ1-1; 8 positions match TRBD1. Germline assignment: CDR1 MNHEY and CDR2 SVGEGT. This CDR3 is 14 amino acids long. V was pared by 6 bases and J by 5 bases, with 8 bases of the junction left unmatched. This CDR3 is CASSLQGVRTEAFF. CDR3 coding DNA: TGTGCCAGCAGCTTACAGGGGGTCAGGACTGAAGCTTTCTTT.

This clone was observed a handful of times. This rearrangement joins TRBV21-1 to TRBJ2-4; the table's TRBD2 call for D was not verified on the DNA. TRBV21-1 is termed a pseudogene. This CDR3 region has 15 residues. The CDR3 region is CASSLGKGLKNIQYF. As DNA, the CDR3 is TGTGCCAGCAGCCTCGGGAAGGGCCTCAAAAACATTCAGTACTTC.

J is TRBJ2-3 and V is TRBV28; 9 positions agree with TRBD2. Germline loops: CDR1 MDHEN, CDR2 SYDVKM. Trimming removed 5 bases from V and 2 bases from J; junction bases left unmatched: 5. This CDR3 region has 15 residues. CDR3 protein: CASSVTSGYTDTQYF. CDR3 nucleotide sequence: TGTGCCAGCAGTGTAACTAGCGGGTACACAGATACGCAGTATTTT.

The sample holds a few counts of this clone. The V call is TRBV9, the J call TRBJ1-2; a possible D gene is TRBD1 (6 bases). This CDR3 spans 15 amino acids. Between the trimmed V and J ends, which lost 4 bases and 0 bases, there was a span of 13 bases. CDR1 SGDLS and CDR2 YYNGEE come from the germline V gene. In DNA, the CDR3 is TGTGCCAGCAGCTTCGGACAGTTAGCTAACTATGGCTACACCTTC. This encodes CASSFGQLANYGYTF.

The DNA of the CDR3 is TGTGCCAGCAGTGGGGGACAGGGGGCTTCAGTTGACTATGGCTACACCTTC. Residues: CASSGGQGASVDYGYTF. This rearrangement joins TRBV6-1 to TRBJ1-2; 12 nucleotides line up with TRBD1. This CDR3 has 17 amino acids. Germline assignment: CDR1 MNHNS and CDR2 SASEGT. V was pared by 4 bases and J by 3 bases, with 9 bases of the junction left unmatched.